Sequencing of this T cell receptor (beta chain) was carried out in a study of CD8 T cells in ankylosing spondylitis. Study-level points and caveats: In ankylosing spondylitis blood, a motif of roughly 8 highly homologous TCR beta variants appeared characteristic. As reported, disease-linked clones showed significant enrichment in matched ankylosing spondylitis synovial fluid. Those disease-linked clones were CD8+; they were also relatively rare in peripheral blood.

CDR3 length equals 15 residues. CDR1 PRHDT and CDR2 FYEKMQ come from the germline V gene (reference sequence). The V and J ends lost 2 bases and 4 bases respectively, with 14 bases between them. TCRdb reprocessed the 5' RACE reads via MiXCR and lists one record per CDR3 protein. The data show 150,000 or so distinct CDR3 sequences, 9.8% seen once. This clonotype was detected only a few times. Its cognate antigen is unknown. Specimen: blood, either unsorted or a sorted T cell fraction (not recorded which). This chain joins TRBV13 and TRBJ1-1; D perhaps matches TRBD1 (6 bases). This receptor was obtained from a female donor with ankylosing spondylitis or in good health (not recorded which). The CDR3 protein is CASSLRTGRSTEAFF. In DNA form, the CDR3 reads TGTGCCAGCAGCTTAAGAACAGGGAGGAGCACTGAAGCTTTCTTT.